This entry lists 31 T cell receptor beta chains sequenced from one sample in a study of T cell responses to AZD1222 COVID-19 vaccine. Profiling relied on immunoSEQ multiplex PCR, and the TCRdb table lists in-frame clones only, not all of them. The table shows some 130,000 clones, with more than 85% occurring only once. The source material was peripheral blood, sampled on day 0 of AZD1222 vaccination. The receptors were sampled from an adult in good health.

The CDR3 sequence is CASSPGQGASEQYF. The CDR3 DNA reads as TGTGCCAGTAGTCCGGGACAGGGGGCGAGCGAGCAGTACTTC. V and J are TRBV19 and TRBJ2-7; 12 bases are shared with TRBD1. The CDR3 has 14 residues. Trimming cost V 5 bases and J 6 bases; bases outside gene matches: 5. Germline CDR1 reads LNHDA; CDR2 reads SQIVND (reference sequence).

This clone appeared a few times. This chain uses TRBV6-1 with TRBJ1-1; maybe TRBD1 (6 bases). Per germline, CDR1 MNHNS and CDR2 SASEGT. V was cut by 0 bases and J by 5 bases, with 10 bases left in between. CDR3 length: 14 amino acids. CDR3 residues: CASSEARTATEAFF. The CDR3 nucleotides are TGTGCCAGCAGTGAAGCGCGGACAGCTACTGAAGCTTTCTTT.

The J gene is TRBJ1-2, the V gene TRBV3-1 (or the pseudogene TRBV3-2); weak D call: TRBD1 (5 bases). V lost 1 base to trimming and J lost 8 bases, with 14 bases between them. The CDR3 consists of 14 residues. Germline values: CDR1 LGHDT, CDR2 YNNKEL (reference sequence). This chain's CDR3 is CASSQVQGVGGYTF. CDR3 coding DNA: TGTGCCAGCAGCCAAGTCCAGGGTGTGGGGGGCTACACCTTC.

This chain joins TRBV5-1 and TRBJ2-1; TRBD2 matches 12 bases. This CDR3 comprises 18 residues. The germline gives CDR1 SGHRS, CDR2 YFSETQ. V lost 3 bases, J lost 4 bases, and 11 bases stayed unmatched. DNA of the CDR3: TGCGCCAGCAGCTCCGTGCCCCTAGCGGGAGGGCATTACAATGAGCAGTTCTTC. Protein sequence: CASSSVPLAGGHYNEQFF.

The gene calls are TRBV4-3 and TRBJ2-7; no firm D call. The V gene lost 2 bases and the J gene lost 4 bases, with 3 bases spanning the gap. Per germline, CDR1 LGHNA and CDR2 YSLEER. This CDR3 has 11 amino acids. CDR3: CASSQTYEQYF. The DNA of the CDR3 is TGCGCCAGCAGCCAAACGTACGAGCAGTACTTC.

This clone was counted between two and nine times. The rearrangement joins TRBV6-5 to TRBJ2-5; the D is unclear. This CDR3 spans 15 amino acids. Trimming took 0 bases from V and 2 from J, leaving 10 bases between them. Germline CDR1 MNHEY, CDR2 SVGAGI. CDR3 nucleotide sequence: TGTGCCAGCAGTTACTCGACCAACTTGCAAGAGACCCAGTACTTC. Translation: CASSYSTNLQETQYF.

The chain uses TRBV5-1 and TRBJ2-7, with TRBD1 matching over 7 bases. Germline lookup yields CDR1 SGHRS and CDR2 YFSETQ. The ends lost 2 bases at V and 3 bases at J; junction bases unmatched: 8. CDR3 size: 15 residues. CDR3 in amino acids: CASSFRDSDNYEQYF. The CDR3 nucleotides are TGCGCCAGCAGCTTCCGGGACAGCGATAACTACGAGCAGTACTTC. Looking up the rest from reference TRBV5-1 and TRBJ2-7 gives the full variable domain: KAGVTQTPRYLIKTRGQQVTLSCSPISGHRSVSWYQQTPGQGLQFLFEYFSETQRNKGNFPGRFSGRQFSNSRSEMNVSTLELGDSALYLCASSFRDSDNYEQYFGPGTRLTVT.

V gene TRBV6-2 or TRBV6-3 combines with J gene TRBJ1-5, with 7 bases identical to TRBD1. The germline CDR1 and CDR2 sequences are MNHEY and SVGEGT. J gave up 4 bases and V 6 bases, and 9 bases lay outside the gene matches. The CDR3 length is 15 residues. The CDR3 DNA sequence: TGTGCCAGCAGGTACCTACAGGGGTCGAATCAGCCCCAGCATTTT. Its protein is CASRYLQGSNQPQHF.

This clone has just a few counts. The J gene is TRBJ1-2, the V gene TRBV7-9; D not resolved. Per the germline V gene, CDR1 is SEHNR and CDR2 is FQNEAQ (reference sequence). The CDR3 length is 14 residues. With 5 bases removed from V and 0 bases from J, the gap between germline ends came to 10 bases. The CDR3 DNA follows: TGTGCCAGCAGCCGTCCACCGGCTAACTATGGCTACACCTTC. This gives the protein CASSRPPANYGYTF.

The CDR3 sequence: CASSDSMGVGEQYF. The DNA for the CDR3 is TGTGCCAGCAGTGACTCGATGGGGGTTGGCGAGCAGTACTTC. The genes are TRBV6-4 and TRBJ2-7, with D perhaps being TRBD1 or TRBD2 (5 bases each). The CDR3 has 14 residues. Germline CDR1 and CDR2: MRHNA and SNTAGT. Between the trimmed V and J ends, which lost 0 bases and 6 bases, there was a span of 12 bases.

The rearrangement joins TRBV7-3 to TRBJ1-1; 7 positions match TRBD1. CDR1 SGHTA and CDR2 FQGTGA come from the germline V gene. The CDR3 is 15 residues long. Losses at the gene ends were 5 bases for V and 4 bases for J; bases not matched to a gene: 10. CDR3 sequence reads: CASSPQTGYGTEAFF. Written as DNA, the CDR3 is TGTGCCAGCAGCCCCCAGACAGGGTACGGCACTGAAGCTTTCTTT.

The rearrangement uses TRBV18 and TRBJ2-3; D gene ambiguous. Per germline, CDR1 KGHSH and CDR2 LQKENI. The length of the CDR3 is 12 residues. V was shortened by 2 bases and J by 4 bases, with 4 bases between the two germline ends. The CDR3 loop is CASSPGSDTQYF. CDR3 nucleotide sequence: TGTGCCAGCTCACCAGGGTCAGATACGCAGTATTTT.

The CDR3 nucleotides read TGCGCCAGCTCCCGGACAGGCGAGTATGGCTACACCTTC. Amino acids: CASSRTGEYGYTF. The chain combines TRBV5-1 with TRBJ1-2; 7 nucleotides match TRBD1. Per the germline V gene, CDR1 is SGHRS and CDR2 is YFSETQ. J was trimmed by 5 bases and V by 7 bases; bases with no gene match: 8. The CDR3 covers 13 residues. Full variable domain (outside the CDR3, taken from reference TRBV5-1 and TRBJ1-2): KAGVTQTPRYLIKTRGQQVTLSCSPISGHRSVSWYQQTPGQGLQFLFEYFSETQRNKGNFPGRFSGRQFSNSRSEMNVSTLELGDSALYLCASSRTGEYGYTFGSGTRLTVV.

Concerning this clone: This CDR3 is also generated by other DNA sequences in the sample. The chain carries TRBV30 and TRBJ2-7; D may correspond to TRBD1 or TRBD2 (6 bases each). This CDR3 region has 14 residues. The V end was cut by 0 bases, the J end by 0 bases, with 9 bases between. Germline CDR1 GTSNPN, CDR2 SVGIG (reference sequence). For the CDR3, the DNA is TGTGCCTGGAGTGTAGGGGGGAGCTCCTACGAGCAGTACTTC. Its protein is CAWSVGGSSYEQYF.

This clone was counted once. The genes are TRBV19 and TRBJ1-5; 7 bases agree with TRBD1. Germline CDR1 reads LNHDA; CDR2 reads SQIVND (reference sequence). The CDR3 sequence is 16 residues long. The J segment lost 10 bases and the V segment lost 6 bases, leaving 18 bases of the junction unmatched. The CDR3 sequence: CASSRNVGTAVAPQHF. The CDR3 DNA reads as TGTGCCAGTAGCCGTAACGTCGGGACAGCAGTAGCACCCCAGCATTTT. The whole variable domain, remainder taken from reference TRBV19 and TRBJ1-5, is DGGITQSPKYLFRKEGQNVTLSCEQNLNHDAMYWYRQDPGQGLRLIYYSQIVNDFQKGDIAEGYSVSREKKESFPLTVTSAQKNPTAFYLCASSRNVGTAVAPQHFGDGTRLSIL.

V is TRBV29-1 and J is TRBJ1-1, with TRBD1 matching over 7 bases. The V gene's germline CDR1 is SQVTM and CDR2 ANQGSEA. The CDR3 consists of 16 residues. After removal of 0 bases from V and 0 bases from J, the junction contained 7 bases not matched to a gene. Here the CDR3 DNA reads TGCAGCGTTGAAGATCGGACGAGGGGGCTGAACACTGAAGCTTTCTTT. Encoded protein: CSVEDRTRGLNTEAFF.

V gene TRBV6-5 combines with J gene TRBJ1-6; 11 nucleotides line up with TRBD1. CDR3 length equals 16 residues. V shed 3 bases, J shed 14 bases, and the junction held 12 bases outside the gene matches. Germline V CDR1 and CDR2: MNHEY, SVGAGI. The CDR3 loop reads CASSYLPGQGDFTLHF. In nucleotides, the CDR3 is TGTGCCAGCAGTTATCTACCGGGACAGGGGGACTTCACCCTCCACTTT.

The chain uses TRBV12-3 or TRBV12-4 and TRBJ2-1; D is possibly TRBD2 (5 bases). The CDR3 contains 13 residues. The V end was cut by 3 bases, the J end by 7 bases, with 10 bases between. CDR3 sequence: CASSLETGNEQFF. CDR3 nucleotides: TGTGCCAGCAGTTTGGAGACGGGGAATGAGCAGTTCTTC.

CDR3 sequence (DNA): TGTGCCAGTCACGACAATCCGACCCGGGGACAGGGACTCCCCAATCAGCCCCAGCATTTT. It specifies CASHDNPTRGQGLPNQPQHF. The chain combines TRBV19 with TRBJ1-5; the match to TRBD1 covers 9 bases. Trimming at V came to 8 bases and at J to 3 bases, leaving 23 bases not matched to a gene. Per the germline V gene, CDR1 is LNHDA and CDR2 is SQIVND (reference sequence). There are 20 residues in the CDR3.

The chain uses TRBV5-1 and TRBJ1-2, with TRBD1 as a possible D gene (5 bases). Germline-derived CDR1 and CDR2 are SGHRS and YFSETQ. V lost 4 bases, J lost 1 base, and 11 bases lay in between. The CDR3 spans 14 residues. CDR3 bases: TGCGCCAGCAGCCCCACGGGGGGTAACTATGGCTACACCTTC. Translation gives CASSPTGGNYGYTF.

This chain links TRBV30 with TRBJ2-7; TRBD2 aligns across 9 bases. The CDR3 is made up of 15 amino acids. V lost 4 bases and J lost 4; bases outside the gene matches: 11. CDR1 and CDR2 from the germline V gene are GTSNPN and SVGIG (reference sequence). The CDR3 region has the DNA TGTGCCTGGAACCCCCATGCTAGCGGGACGTACGAGCAGTACTTC. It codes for CAWNPHASGTYEQYF.

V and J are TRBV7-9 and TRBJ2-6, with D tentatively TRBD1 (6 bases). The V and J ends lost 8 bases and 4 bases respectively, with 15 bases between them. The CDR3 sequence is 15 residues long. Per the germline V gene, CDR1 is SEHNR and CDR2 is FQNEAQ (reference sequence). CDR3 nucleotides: TGTGCCAGCCGGTTACAGGGATTCGGGGCCAACGTCCTGACTTTC. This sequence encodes CASRLQGFGANVLTF.

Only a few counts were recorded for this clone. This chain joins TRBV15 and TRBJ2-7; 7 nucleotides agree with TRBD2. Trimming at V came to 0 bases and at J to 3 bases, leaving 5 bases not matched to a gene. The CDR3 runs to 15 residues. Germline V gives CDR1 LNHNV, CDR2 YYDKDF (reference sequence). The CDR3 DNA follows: TGTGCCACCAGCAGAGATGATGGCGGGAGCTACGAGCAGTACTTC. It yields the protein CATSRDDGGSYEQYF.

CDR3 region: CASSPNGGAEPQHF. CDR3 coding DNA: TGTGCCAGCTCACCAAATGGCGGCGCAGAGCCCCAGCATTTT. This chain links TRBV18 with TRBJ1-5; D uncertain. CDR1 and CDR2 from the germline V gene are KGHSH and LQKENI. The ends were cut back, 2 bases at V and 8 bases at J, with 13 bases in the middle. This CDR3 is built from 14 residues.

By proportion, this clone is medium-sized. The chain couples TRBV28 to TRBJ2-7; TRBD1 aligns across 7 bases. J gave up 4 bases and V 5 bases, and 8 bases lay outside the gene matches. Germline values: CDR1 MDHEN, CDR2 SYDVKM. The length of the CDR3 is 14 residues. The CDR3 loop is CASSTTGVLYEQYF. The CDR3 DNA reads TGTGCCAGCAGTACTACAGGGGTTTTGTACGAGCAGTACTTC.

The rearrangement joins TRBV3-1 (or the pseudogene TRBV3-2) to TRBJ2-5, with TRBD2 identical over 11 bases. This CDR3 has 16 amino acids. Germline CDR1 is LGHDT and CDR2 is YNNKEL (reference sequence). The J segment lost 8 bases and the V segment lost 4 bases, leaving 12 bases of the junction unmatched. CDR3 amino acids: CASSLRTSGRVGTQYF. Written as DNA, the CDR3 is TGTGCCAGCAGCCTACGGACTAGCGGGCGTGTGGGTACCCAGTACTTC.

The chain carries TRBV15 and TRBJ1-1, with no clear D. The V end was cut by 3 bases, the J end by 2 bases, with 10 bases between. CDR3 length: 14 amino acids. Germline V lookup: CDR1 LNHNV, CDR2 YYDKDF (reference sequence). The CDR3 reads CATSRRDGNTEAFF. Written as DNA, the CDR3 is TGTGCCACCAGCAGGAGGGATGGAAACACTGAAGCTTTCTTT.

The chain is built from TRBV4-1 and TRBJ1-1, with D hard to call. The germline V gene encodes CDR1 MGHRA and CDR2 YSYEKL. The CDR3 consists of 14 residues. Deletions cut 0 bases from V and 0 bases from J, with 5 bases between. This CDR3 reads CASSQDYLNTEAFF. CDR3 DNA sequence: TGCGCCAGCAGCCAAGATTACCTGAACACTGAAGCTTTCTTT.

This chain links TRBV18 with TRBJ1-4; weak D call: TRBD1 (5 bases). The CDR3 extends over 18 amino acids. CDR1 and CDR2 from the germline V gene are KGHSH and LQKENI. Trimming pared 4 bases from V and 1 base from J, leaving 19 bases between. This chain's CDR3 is CASSLLEWGKGTNEKLFF. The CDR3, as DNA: TGTGCCAGCTCACTGCTTGAGTGGGGGAAAGGAACTAATGAAAAACTGTTTTTT.

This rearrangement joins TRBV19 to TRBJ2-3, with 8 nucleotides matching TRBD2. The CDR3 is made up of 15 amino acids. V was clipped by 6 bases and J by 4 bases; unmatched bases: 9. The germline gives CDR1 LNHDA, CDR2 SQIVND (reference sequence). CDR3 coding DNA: TGTGCCAGTAGGCGGGAGGATCATAACGCAGATACGCAGTATTTT. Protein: CASRREDHNADTQYF.

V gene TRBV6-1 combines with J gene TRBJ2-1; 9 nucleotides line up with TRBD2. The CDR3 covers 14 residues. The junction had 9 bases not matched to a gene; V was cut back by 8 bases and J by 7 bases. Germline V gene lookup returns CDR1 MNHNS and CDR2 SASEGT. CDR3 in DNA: TGTGCCAGCCGACCCGGGCGGGGGGGAAATGAGCAGTTCTTC. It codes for CASRPGRGGNEQFF.